This T cell receptor (beta chain) emerged from a study of blood T cell repertoires in COVID-19. This clone was seen just once. In the original workflow: Amplification from reference gene primers served as the basis for estimated nucleated cell counts. Sequencing used immunoSEQ multiplex PCR; TCRdb keeps in-frame clones, though not all of them. That table furnishes V, J and clone size, whereas the DNA furnished D and trimming. The table lists about 140,000 clones, approximately 86% of them singletons, with over 8% in the top ten. Germline V gene data show CDR1 as LNHDA and CDR2 as SQIVND (reference sequence). Trimming pared 7 bases from V and 3 bases from J, leaving 15 bases between. This CDR3 spans 14 amino acids.

The sample comprised peripheral blood. This rearrangement joins TRBV19 to TRBJ1-2; TRBD1 might be the D (5 bases). The clonotype was recovered from a woman aged 55-69 years with acute or convalescent COVID-19. CDR3 loop: CASTRAGDHYGYTF. As DNA, the CDR3 is TGTGCCAGTACCAGGGCGGGGGATCACTATGGCTACACCTTC.